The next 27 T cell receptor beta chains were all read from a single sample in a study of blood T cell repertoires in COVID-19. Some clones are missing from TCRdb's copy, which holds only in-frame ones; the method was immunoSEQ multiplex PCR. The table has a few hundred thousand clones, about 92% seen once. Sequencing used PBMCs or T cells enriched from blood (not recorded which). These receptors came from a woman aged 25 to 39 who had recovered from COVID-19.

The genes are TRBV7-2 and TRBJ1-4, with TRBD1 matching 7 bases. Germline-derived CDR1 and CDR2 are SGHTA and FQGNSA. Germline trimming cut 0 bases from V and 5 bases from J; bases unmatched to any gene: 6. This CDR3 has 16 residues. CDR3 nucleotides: TGTGCCAGCAGCTTAGCATATAGACAGGGCAATGAAAAACTGTTTTTT. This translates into CASSLAYRQGNEKLFF.

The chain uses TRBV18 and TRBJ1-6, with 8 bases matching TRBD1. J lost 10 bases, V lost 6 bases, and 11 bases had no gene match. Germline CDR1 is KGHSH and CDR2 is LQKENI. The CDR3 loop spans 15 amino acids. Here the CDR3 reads CASSAQGQGHSPLHF. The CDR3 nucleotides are TGTGCCAGCTCCGCGCAAGGACAGGGACACTCACCCCTCCACTTT. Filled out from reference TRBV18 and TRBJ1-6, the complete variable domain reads NAGVMQNPRHLVRRRGQEARLRCSPMKGHSHVYWYRQLPEEGLKFMVYLQKENIIDESGMPKERFSAEFPKEGPSILRIQQVVRGDSAAYFCASSAQGQGHSPLHFGNGTRLTVT.

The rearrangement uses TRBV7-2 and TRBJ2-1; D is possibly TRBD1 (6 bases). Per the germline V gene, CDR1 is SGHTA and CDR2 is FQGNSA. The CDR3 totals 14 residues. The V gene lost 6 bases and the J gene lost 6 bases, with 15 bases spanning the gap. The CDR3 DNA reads TGTGCCAGCAGTCCTCAAACAGGGCGCAATGAGCAGTTCTTC. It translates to CASSPQTGRNEQFF.

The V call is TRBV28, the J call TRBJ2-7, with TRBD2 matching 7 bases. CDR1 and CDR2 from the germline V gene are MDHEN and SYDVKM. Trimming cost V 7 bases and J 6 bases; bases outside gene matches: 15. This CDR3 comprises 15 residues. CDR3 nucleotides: TGTGCCAGCAATGGAGGTGGGGGAGGGTATGTCGAGCAGTACTTC. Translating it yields CASNGGGGGYVEQYF. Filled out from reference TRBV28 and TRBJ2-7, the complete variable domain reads DVKVTQSSRYLVKRTGEKVFLECVQDMDHENMFWYRQDPGLGLRLIYFSYDVKMKEKGDIPEGYSVSREKKERFSLILESASTNQTSMYLCASNGGGGGYVEQYFGPGTRLTVT.

For the CDR3, the DNA is TGTGCCAGCTCACCAGAAGGGGGCCTTGTGGTGGCGCCTTTCTTT. Translating it yields CASSPEGGLVVAPFF. The chain is built from TRBV18 and TRBJ1-1; 7 positions agree with TRBD1. The CDR3 is 15 residues long. CDR1 and CDR2 from the germline V gene are KGHSH and LQKENI. Trimming cost V 2 bases and J 12 bases; bases outside gene matches: 15.

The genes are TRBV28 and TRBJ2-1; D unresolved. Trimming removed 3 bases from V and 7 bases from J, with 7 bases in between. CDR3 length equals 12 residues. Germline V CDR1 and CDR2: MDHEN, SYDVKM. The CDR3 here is CASSFSWNEQFF. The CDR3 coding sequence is TGTGCCAGCAGTTTCAGTTGGAATGAGCAGTTCTTC.

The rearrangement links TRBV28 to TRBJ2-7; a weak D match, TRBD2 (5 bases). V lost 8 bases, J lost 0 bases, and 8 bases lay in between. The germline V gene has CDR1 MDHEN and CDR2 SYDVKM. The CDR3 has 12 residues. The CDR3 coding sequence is TGTGCCAGCGAGGGAAGCTCCTACGAGCAGTACTTC. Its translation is CASEGSSYEQYF.

The CDR3 coding sequence is TGTGCCAGCAGTTACTCGCTGGACAGGGCGAGGTACGAGCAGTACTTC. Translating it yields CASSYSLDRARYEQYF. V and J are TRBV6-5 and TRBJ2-7, with 8 bases lining up with TRBD1. V gave up 0 bases and J gave up 4 bases; unmatched junction bases: 8. CDR3 length: 16 residues. The germline V gene encodes CDR1 MNHEY and CDR2 SVGAGI.

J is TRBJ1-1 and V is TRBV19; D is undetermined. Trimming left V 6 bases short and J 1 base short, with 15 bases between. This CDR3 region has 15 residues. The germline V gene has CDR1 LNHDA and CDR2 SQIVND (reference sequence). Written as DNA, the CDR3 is TGTGCCAGTAGCCCCTTAGGCCGGGGGAACACTGAAGCTTTCTTT. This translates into CASSPLGRGNTEAFF.

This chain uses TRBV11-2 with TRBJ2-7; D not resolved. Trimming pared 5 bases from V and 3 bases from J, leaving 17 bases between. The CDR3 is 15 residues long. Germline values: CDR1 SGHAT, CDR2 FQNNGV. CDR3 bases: TGTGCCAGCAGCCTATATACTGCGGTTTACTACGAGCAGTACTTC. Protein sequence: CASSLYTAVYYEQYF.

CDR3 residues: CASSLEEEETQYF. The CDR3 DNA is TGTGCCAGCAGCTTGGAAGAGGAAGAGACCCAGTACTTC. This sequence joins TRBV5-8 and TRBJ2-5; the D is unclear. Between the trimmed V and J ends, which lost 0 bases and 3 bases, there was a span of 6 bases. From germline, CDR1 is SGHTS and CDR2 YDEGEE. CDR3 size: 13 residues.

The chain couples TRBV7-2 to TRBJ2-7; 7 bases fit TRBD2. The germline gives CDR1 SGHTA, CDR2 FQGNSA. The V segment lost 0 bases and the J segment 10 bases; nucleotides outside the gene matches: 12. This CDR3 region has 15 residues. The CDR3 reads CASSLASGGSLEQYF. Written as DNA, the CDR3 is TGTGCCAGCAGCTTAGCATCGGGGGGTAGTCTCGAACAGTACTTC.

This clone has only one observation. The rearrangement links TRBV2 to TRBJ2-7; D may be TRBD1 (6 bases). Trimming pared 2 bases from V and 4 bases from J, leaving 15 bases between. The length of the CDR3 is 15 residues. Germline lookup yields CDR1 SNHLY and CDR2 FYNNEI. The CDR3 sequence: CASSELGQLLYEQYF. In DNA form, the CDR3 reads TGTGCCAGCAGTGAACTTGGACAGTTGCTTTACGAGCAGTACTTC.

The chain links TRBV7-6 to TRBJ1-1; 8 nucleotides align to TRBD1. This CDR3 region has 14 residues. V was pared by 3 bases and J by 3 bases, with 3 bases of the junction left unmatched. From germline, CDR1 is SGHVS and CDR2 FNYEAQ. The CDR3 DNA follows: TGTGCCAGCAGCTTGGGACAGGCGGACACTGAAGCTTTCTTT. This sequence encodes CASSLGQADTEAFF.

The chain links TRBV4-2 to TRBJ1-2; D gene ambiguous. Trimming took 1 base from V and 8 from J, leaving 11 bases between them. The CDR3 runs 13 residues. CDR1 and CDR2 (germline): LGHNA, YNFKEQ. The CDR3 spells CASSQVDTDGYTF. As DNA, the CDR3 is TGTGCCAGCAGCCAAGTTGACACAGACGGCTACACCTTC.

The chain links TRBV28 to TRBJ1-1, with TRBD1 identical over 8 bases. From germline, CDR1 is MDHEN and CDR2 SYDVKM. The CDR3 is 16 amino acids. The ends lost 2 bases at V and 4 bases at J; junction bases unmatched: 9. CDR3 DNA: TGTGCCAGCAGTTTAGGGGCAGGGGGCTCCTTCACTGAAGCTTTCTTT. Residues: CASSLGAGGSFTEAFF.

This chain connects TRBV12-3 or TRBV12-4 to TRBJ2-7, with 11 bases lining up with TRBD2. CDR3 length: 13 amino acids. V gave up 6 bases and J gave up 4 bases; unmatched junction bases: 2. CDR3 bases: TGTGCCAGCAGGGCTAGCGGGGGGTACGAGCAGTACTTC. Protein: CASRASGGYEQYF.

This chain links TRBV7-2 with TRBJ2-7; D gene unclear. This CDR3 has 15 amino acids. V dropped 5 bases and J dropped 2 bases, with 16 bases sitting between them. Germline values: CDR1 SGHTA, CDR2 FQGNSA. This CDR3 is CASSLPNSPAYEQYF. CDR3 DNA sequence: TGTGCCAGCAGCCTCCCGAATAGCCCCGCCTACGAGCAGTACTTC.

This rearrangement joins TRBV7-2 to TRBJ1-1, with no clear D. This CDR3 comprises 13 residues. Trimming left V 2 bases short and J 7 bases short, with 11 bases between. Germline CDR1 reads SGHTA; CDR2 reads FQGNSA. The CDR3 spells CASSLSSPIEAFF. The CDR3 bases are TGTGCCAGCAGCTTAAGCTCCCCTATTGAAGCTTTCTTT.

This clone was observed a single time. In DNA, the CDR3 is TGTGCCAGCAGTGAATTCGGGATTCTCGGGGATACGCAGTATTTT. Translation gives CASSEFGILGDTQYF. V and J are TRBV6-1 and TRBJ2-3; tentative D call: TRBD2 (5 bases). The germline V and J ends were trimmed by 2 bases and 6 bases, with 15 bases remaining between them. Germline lookup yields CDR1 MNHNS and CDR2 SASEGT. The CDR3 extends over 15 amino acids.

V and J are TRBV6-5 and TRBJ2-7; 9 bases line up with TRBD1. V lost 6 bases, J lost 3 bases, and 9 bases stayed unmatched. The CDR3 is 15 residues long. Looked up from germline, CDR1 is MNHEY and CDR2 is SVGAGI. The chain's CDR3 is CASRPTGGNFYEQYF. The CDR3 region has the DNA TGTGCCAGCAGACCCACAGGGGGCAACTTCTACGAGCAGTACTTC.

This chain's CDR3 is CASSVQEGNTEAFF. CDR3 sequence (DNA): TGTGCCAGCAGTGTACAAGAGGGGAACACTGAAGCTTTCTTT. V is TRBV2 and J is TRBJ1-1; D is ambiguous. There are 14 residues in the CDR3. With 4 bases removed from V and 1 base from J, the gap between germline ends came to 10 bases. Germline-derived CDR1 and CDR2 are SNHLY and FYNNEI.

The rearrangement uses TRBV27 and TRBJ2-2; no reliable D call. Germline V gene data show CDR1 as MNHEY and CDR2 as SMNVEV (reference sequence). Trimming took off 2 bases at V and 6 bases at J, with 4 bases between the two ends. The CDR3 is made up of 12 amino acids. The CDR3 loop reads CASSLRAGELFF. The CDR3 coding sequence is TGTGCCAGCAGTTTACGGGCCGGGGAGCTGTTTTTT.

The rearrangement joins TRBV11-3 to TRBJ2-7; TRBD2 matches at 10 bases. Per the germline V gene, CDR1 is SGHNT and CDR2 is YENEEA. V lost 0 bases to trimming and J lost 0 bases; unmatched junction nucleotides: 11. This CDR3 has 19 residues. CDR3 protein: CASSLEGRASGGHSYEQYF. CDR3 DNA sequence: TGTGCCAGCAGCTTAGAAGGGAGGGCTAGCGGGGGCCACTCCTACGAGCAGTACTTC.

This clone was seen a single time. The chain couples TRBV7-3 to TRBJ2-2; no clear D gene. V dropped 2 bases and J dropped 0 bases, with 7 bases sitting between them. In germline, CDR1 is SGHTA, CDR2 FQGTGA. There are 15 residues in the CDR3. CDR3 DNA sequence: TGTGCCAGCAGCTTATTCGCTACGAACACCGGGGAGCTGTTTTTT. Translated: CASSLFATNTGELFF.

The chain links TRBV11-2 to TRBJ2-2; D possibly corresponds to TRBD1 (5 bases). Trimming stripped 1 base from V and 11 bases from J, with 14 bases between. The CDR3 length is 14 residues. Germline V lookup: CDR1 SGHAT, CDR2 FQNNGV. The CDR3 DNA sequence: TGTGCCAGCAGCTTAGGCCCAGGACAATATGAGCTGTTTTTT. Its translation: CASSLGPGQYELFF. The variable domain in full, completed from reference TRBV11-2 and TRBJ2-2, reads EAGVAQSPRYKIIEKRQSVAFWCNPISGHATLYWYQQILGQGPKLLIQFQNNGVVDDSQLPKDRFSAERLKGVDSTLKIQPAKLEDSAVYLCASSLGPGQYELFFGEGSRLTVL.

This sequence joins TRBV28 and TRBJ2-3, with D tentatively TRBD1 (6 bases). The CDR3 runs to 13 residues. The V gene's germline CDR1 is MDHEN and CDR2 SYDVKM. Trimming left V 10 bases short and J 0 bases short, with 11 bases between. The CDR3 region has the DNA TGTGCCATCCAGGGACACAGCACAGATACGCAGTATTTT. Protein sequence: CAIQGHSTDTQYF.